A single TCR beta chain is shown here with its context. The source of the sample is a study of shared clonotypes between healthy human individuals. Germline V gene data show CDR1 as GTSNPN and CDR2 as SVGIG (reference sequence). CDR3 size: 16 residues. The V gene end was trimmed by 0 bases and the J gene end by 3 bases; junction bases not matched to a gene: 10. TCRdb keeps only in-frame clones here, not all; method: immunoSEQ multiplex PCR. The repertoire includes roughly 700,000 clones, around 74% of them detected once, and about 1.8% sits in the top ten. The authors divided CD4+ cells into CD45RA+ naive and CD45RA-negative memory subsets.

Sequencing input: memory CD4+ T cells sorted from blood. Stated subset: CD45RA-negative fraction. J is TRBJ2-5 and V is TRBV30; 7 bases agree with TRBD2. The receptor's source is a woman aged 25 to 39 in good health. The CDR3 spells CAWSVKGFAGEETQYF. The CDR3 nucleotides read TGTGCCTGGAGTGTAAAGGGATTCGCGGGAGAAGAGACCCAGTACTTC.